These 18 T cell receptor beta chains originate from one sample sequenced in a study of response to subunit inactivated influenza vaccine. TCRdb re-derived calls from the RT-PCR reads in MiXCR, one entry per CDR3 protein. Among hundreds of thousands of distinct CDR3 sequences listed, 13% to 15% were seen once. This sample comprised PBMCs from blood, obtained approximately 15 days before vaccination. All receptors come from a man aged 50 to 59 who received an inactivated influenza vaccine.

This clonotype turned up a few times. V usage is TRBV5-1 and J usage is TRBJ2-7; no firm D call. Trimming stripped 1 base from V and 0 bases from J, with 14 bases between. The length of the CDR3 is 16 residues. CDR1 is SGHRS, CDR2 YFSETQ, per germline. The CDR3 spells CASSLSIAGSSYEQYF. CDR3 in DNA: TGCGCCAGCAGCTTGAGCATCGCAGGCAGCTCCTACGAGCAGTACTTC. Supplemented by reference TRBV5-1 and TRBJ2-7, the full variable domain reads KAGVTQTPRYLIKTRGQQVTLSCSPISGHRSVSWYQQTPGQGLQFLFEYFSETQRNKGNFPGRFSGRQFSNSRSEMNVSTLELGDSALYLCASSLSIAGSSYEQYFGPGTRLTVT.

A few counts support this clonotype. The gene calls are TRBV29-1 and TRBJ2-5; 10 bases agree with TRBD2. Germline-derived CDR1 and CDR2 are SQVTM and ANQGSEA. CDR3 size: 19 residues. V lost 3 bases, J lost 5 bases, and 21 bases stayed unmatched. The CDR3 DNA follows: TGCAGCGTTGACCCAATGTCTTTTCTAGCGGGGGCCCGTCTCGAGACCCAGTACTTC. Amino acid sequence: CSVDPMSFLAGARLETQYF.

This clonotype was picked up a small number of times. CDR3 sequence (DNA): TGTGCCAGCAGCTTGGCCCGACTAGGGTATTCCCCAGATACGCAGTATTTT. It is translated as CASSLARLGYSPDTQYF. The chain uses TRBV5-6 and TRBJ2-3; maybe TRBD2 (6 bases). V was pared by 0 bases and J by 4 bases, with 18 bases between. CDR3 size: 17 residues. The germline V gene encodes CDR1 SGHDT and CDR2 YYEEEE.

This clonotype appeared many times. This rearrangement joins TRBV12-3 or TRBV12-4 to TRBJ2-1; 9 bases fit TRBD1. Trimming removed 7 bases from V and 4 bases from J; junction bases left unmatched: 5. The CDR3 consists of 14 residues. Here the CDR3 DNA reads TGTGCCAGCAAACCGGGACAGGGATACAATGAGCAGTTCTTC. It encodes CASKPGQGYNEQFF.

This clonotype was picked up one time. The chain combines TRBV15 with TRBJ2-7, with TRBD1 matching 7 bases. From germline, CDR1 is LNHNV and CDR2 YYDKDF (reference sequence). Germline trimming cut 2 bases from V and 4 bases from J; bases unmatched to any gene: 8. The CDR3 runs to 15 residues. As DNA, the CDR3 is TGTGCCACCAGCAGACAACGACAGGGCGCGTACGAGCAGTACTTC. Its translation: CATSRQRQGAYEQYF.

This clonotype has just a few counts. The chain has TRBV7-2 and TRBJ2-7; the D is unclear. V was clipped by 5 bases and J by 2 bases, with 13 bases between them. This CDR3 contains 14 residues. Germline V gene lookup returns CDR1 SGHTA and CDR2 FQGNSA. In nucleotides, the CDR3 is TGTGCCAGCAGCCCCGGTATAGTCCCCTACGAGCAGTACTTC. Protein product: CASSPGIVPYEQYF.

The chain links TRBV6-2 or TRBV6-3 to TRBJ2-4, with D unclear. The CDR3 has 15 residues. Between the trimmed V and J ends, which lost 5 bases and 9 bases, there was a span of 20 bases. CDR1 and CDR2 from the germline V gene are MNHEY and SVGEGT. DNA for the CDR3: TGTGCCAGCAGTCCCGGTAAACTTAAGAAAGGCATTCAGTACTTC. The encoded protein is CASSPGKLKKGIQYF.

This clonotype has more than one count but fewer than ten. The genes are TRBV24-1 and TRBJ2-1; D is unclear. The CDR3 contains 11 residues. Germline assignment: CDR1 KGHDR and CDR2 SFDVKD. With 5 bases removed from V and 6 bases from J, the gap between germline ends came to 4 bases. CDR3 amino acids: CATSVFNEQFF. Written as DNA, the CDR3 is TGTGCCACCAGTGTTTTCAATGAGCAGTTCTTC.

This clonotype turned up a few times. This chain connects TRBV28 to TRBJ2-3; possible D gene TRBD2, 6 bases. Trimming took off 5 bases at V and 5 bases at J, with 23 bases between the two ends. The germline CDR1 and CDR2 sequences are MDHEN and SYDVKM. This CDR3 has 17 amino acids. CDR3 amino acids: CASSPMRDELKGDTQYF. As DNA, the CDR3 is TGTGCCAGCAGTCCGATGCGGGACGAGTTAAAGGGAGATACGCAGTATTTT. The complete variable domain, with remaining parts taken from reference TRBV28 and TRBJ2-3, reads DVKVTQSSRYLVKRTGEKVFLECVQDMDHENMFWYRQDPGLGLRLIYFSYDVKMKEKGDIPEGYSVSREKKERFSLILESASTNQTSMYLCASSPMRDELKGDTQYFGPGTRLTVL.

This clonotype turned up a few times. CDR3 bases: TGCAGTGCTAGGGGAGAGGTAGCGTGGGACACCGGGGAGCTGTTTTTT. Amino acids: CSARGEVAWDTGELFF. The chain uses TRBV20-1 and TRBJ2-2; D is possibly TRBD2 (5 bases). There are 16 residues in the CDR3. The germline gives CDR1 DFQATT, CDR2 SNEGSKA (reference sequence). Trimming cost V 3 bases and J 3 bases, with 17 bases left between them.

Only a few counts were recorded for this clonotype. The CDR3 reads CASSPRQRDQETQYF. CDR3 bases: TGTGCCAGCAGCCCCCGACAGCGTGACCAAGAGACCCAGTACTTC. The chain uses TRBV7-9 and TRBJ2-5, with D perhaps matching TRBD1 (5 bases). The V gene's germline CDR1 is SEHNR and CDR2 FQNEAQ (reference sequence). CDR3 length equals 15 residues. V lost 5 bases, J lost 0 bases, and 13 bases lay in between.

The V gene is TRBV12-3 or TRBV12-4, the J gene TRBJ2-7; possibly TRBD1 or TRBD2 for D (5 bases each). V was clipped by 6 bases and J by 10 bases, with 19 bases between them. The CDR3 consists of 13 residues. As DNA, the CDR3 is TGTGCCAGCAGCTTTGGGGTGAGAGGGGACCAGTACTTC. Protein sequence: CASSFGVRGDQYF.

The CDR3 bases are TGCAGTGCCGAAGCGAACATTCAGTACTTC. This codes for CSAEANIQYF. V is TRBV20-1 and J is TRBJ2-4; the D is unclear. V lost 6 bases and J lost 7, with 7 bases in between. This CDR3 is 10 amino acids long. Per germline, CDR1 DFQATT and CDR2 SNEGSKA (reference sequence).

This sequence joins TRBV20-1 and TRBJ2-1, with 9 bases fitting TRBD2. The CDR3 loop spans 14 amino acids. Germline CDR1 reads DFQATT; CDR2 reads SNEGSKA (reference sequence). V lost 4 bases to trimming and J lost 5 bases; unmatched junction nucleotides: 6. The CDR3 here is CSAIGGGVNNEQFF. CDR3 DNA sequence: TGCAGTGCTATAGGCGGGGGGGTTAACAATGAGCAGTTCTTC.

This clonotype was seen a few times. A read error may account for a junction end that differs from germline. This chain uses TRBV28 with TRBJ2-7; 8 bases map to TRBD1. The CDR3 is made up of 15 amino acids. Germline V gene lookup returns CDR1 MDHEN and CDR2 SYDVKM. The DNA of the CDR3 is TGTGCCAGCAGCTCCGGGACAGGTTTGGTGCAAGAAGCTCAATTC. As protein: CASSSGTGLVQEAQF.

The chain uses TRBV6-1 and TRBJ1-5, with TRBD1 identical over 7 bases. From germline, CDR1 is MNHNS and CDR2 SASEGT. The CDR3 is 14 residues long. With 6 bases clipped from V and 6 bases from J, the junction kept 8 bases outside the gene matches. CDR3 protein: CASRNRQGSQPQHF. The CDR3 DNA is TGTGCCAGCAGGAACCGACAGGGAAGTCAGCCCCAGCATTTT.

The rearrangement joins TRBV7-2 to TRBJ2-3, with D tentatively TRBD1 (6 bases). Deletions cut 1 base from V and 0 bases from J, with 8 bases between. Germline assignment: CDR1 SGHTA and CDR2 FQGNSA. The length of the CDR3 is 15 residues. The CDR3 region has the DNA TGTGCCAGCAGCTTAGGCGGACAGAGCACAGATACGCAGTATTTT. Its translation is CASSLGGQSTDTQYF. Full variable domain (missing parts from reference TRBV7-2 and TRBJ2-3): GAGVSQSPSNKVTEKGKDVELRCDPISGHTALYWYRQSLGQGLEFLIYFQGNSAPDKSGLPSDRFSAERTGGSVSTLTIQRTQQEDSAVYLCASSLGGQSTDTQYFGPGTRLTVL.

The sample holds a few counts of this clonotype. The genes are TRBV10-3 and TRBJ2-1; weak D call: TRBD2 (6 bases). The CDR3 contains 14 residues. Deletions cut 2 bases from V and 6 bases from J, with 11 bases between. Germline CDR1 and CDR2: ENHRY and SYGVKD. CDR3 in DNA: TGTGCCATCAGTGAGGCGGGAATTTCCAATGAGCAGTTCTTC. Protein product: CAISEAGISNEQFF.